Listed here are 10 T cell receptor beta chains from one sample, sequenced in a study of blood T cell repertoires in COVID-19 (dated by TCRdb to the early 2020s). To prepare the library, the immunoSEQ multiplex PCR assay was applied. TCRdb provides this immuneACCESS table in a form limited to in-frame rearrangements. Some clones are lacking; in checked studies, under half of them reflect an unresolved V gene, and why the rest are absent is not known. In all, the sample holds 9,500 to 12,000 clones, and 80% to 85% of those were seen once. The ten most abundant clones make up 6% to 8% of the sample. Sequencing was performed on peripheral blood. These receptors originate from a man aged 70 or older with active COVID-19.

This chain connects TRBV5-1 to TRBJ2-3, with D uncertain. Germline loops: CDR1 SGHRS, CDR2 YFSETQ. Deletions cut 2 bases from V and 1 base from J, with 11 bases between. The CDR3 has 15 residues. The CDR3 protein is CASSFYGDRTDTQYF. DNA of the CDR3: TGCGCCAGCAGCTTTTATGGAGACCGCACAGATACGCAGTATTTT.

The genes are TRBV7-2 and TRBJ1-2; D is ambiguous. The germline V gene encodes CDR1 SGHTA and CDR2 FQGNSA. The CDR3 is 13 residues long. The V end was cut by 5 bases, the J end by 3 bases, with 10 bases between. The CDR3, as DNA: TGTGCCAGCAGCCCCCGGTTTGACTATGGCTACACCTTC. Its protein product is CASSPRFDYGYTF.

The CDR3 DNA reads TGCGCCAGCAGCTGGTTGCGCGGGGCGGACAATGAGCAGTTCTTC. Encoded protein: CASSWLRGADNEQFF. This chain uses TRBV5-1 with TRBJ2-1; D is perhaps TRBD2 (6 bases). Germline CDR1 is SGHRS and CDR2 is YFSETQ. The germline V and J ends were trimmed by 3 bases and 5 bases, with 15 bases remaining between them. The CDR3 is 15 amino acids.

V is TRBV18 and J is TRBJ2-3; 8 bases are a match to TRBD1. The length of the CDR3 is 14 residues. Germline V gene lookup returns CDR1 KGHSH and CDR2 LQKENI. The V segment lost 6 bases and the J segment 2 bases; nucleotides outside the gene matches: 4. The CDR3 nucleotides are TGTGCCAGCTCGGGGACAGGCCCCACAGATACGCAGTATTTT. The encoded protein is CASSGTGPTDTQYF.

A single count supports this clone. This chain uses TRBV7-8 with TRBJ2-1; 8 nucleotides line up with TRBD1. V lost 5 bases, J lost 6 bases, and 9 bases stayed unmatched. In germline, CDR1 is SGHVS, CDR2 FQNEAQ. The CDR3 extends over 15 amino acids. CDR3 DNA: TGTGCCAGCAGCCCGTCGGGACAGGCTATCAATGAGCAGTTCTTC. This codes for CASSPSGQAINEQFF.

This clone is a singleton in its sample. V is TRBV29-1 and J is TRBJ2-7, with TRBD2 matching over 8 bases. J gave up 2 bases and V 4 bases, and 1 base lay outside the gene matches. CDR3 length: 12 amino acids. Germline CDR1 SQVTM, CDR2 ANQGSEA. The CDR3 nucleotides read TGCAGCGTTGTGGGACTAGCCTACGAGCAGTACTTC. It translates to CSVVGLAYEQYF.

This rearrangement joins TRBV27 to TRBJ2-7, with 10 bases aligning to TRBD1. Unmatched junction bases numbered 9, after V lost 4 bases and J lost 0 bases. Germline V gene sequence: CDR1 MNHEY, CDR2 SMNVEV (reference sequence). CDR3 length: 17 residues. DNA of the CDR3: TGTGCCAGCAGTTCAACCCGGGACAGGGGTACCTCCTACGAGCAGTACTTC. It specifies CASSSTRDRGTSYEQYF.

This clone is judged large. The chain carries TRBV6-2 or TRBV6-3 and TRBJ1-2; D unresolved. The V gene lost 2 bases and the J gene lost 3 bases, with 25 bases spanning the gap. In germline, CDR1 is MNHEY, CDR2 SVGEGT. This CDR3 spans 19 amino acids. The CDR3 sequence: CASSYPMNQAPSAYYGYTF. In DNA form, the CDR3 reads TGTGCCAGCAGTTACCCTATGAATCAGGCACCGTCAGCCTACTATGGCTACACCTTC.

The chain uses TRBV7-2 and TRBJ2-7; unclear D gene. This CDR3 spans 13 amino acids. V was clipped by 2 bases and J by 3 bases, with 8 bases between them. Germline V CDR1 and CDR2: SGHTA, FQGNSA. The CDR3 nucleotides are TGTGCCAGCAGCTTAACTCTGAACTACGAGCAGTACTTC. This gives the protein CASSLTLNYEQYF.

The chain recombines TRBV19 with TRBJ1-4; 9 bases are a match to TRBD1. Losses at the gene ends were 4 bases for V and 8 bases for J; bases not matched to a gene: 8. There are 15 residues in the CDR3. Germline V lookup: CDR1 LNHDA, CDR2 SQIVND (reference sequence). Here the CDR3 reads CASSRAGTGREKLFF. CDR3 coding DNA: TGTGCCAGTAGTAGGGCCGGGACAGGGCGCGAAAAACTGTTTTTT. The full variable domain, with the rest looked up from reference TRBV19 and TRBJ1-4, is DGGITQSPKYLFRKEGQNVTLSCEQNLNHDAMYWYRQDPGQGLRLIYYSQIVNDFQKGDIAEGYSVSREKKESFPLTVTSAQKNPTAFYLCASSRAGTGREKLFFGSGTQLSVL.